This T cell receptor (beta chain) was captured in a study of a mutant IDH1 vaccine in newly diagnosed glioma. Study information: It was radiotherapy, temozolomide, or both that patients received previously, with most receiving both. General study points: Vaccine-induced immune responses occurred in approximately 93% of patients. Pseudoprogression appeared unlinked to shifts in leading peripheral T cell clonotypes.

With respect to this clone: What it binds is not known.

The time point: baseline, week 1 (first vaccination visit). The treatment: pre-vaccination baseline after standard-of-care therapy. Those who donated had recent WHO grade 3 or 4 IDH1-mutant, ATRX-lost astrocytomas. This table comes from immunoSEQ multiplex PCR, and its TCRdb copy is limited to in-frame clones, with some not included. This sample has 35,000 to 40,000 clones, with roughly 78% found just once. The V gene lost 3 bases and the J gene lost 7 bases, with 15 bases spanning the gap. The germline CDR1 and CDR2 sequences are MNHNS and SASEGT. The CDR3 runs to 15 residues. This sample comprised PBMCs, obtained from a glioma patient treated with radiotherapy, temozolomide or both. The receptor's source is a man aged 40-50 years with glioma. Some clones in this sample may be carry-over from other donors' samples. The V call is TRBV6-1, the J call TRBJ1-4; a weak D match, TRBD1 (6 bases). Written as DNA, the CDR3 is TGTGCCAGCAGTGATTCGGGGGGCTCGGGTGAAAAACTGTTTTTT. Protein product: CASSDSGGSGEKLFF.